The source of this T cell receptor (beta chain) is a study of blood T cell repertoires in COVID-19. Study details: Samples of COVID-19 (acute and convalescent) were obtained from the United States, Italy and Spain. From T cells, B-cell-depleted T cells, or PBMCs came the material, which was cDNA or gDNA.

Some clones are missing from TCRdb's copy, which holds only in-frame ones; the method was immunoSEQ multiplex PCR. The sample includes over 250,000 clones, roughly 88% of them seen just once. The CDR3 sequence is 17 residues long. V dropped 2 bases and J dropped 4 bases, with 15 bases sitting between them. Looked up from germline, CDR1 is MGHRA and CDR2 is YSYEKL. Clinical history reported by participants formed the basis on which cohorts were assigned. This TCR was sampled from a woman aged 25-40 years who had recovered from COVID-19. Sequencing used PBMCs or T cells enriched from blood (not recorded which). This sequence joins TRBV4-1 and TRBJ2-6, with D maybe TRBD1 (5 bases). The CDR3 nucleotides are TGCGCCAGCAGCCAAACTCTCACAGGACCGGGGGCCAACGTCCTGACTTTC. Its protein product is CASSQTLTGPGANVLTF.